This T cell receptor beta chain was recorded in a study of cytomegalovirus exposure and HLA in healthy donors. Researchers ran the PCR with 60 Vbeta and 13 Jbeta primers. Using immunoSEQ multiplex PCR, the repertoire was profiled, and TCRdb retains in-frame clones only, with some absent. The table records some 150,000 clones, roughly two thirds of them present only once. The CDR3 length is 13 residues. Germline loops: CDR1 MDHEN, CDR2 SYDVKM. V lost 4 bases and J lost 3, with 7 bases in between. The gene calls are TRBV28 and TRBJ1-5, with D uncertain. The TCR was taken from a woman aged 25 to 45 in good health and CMV-seronegative. Sequencing was performed on PBMCs. The CDR3 DNA follows: TGTGCCAGCAGTTGGCAGGCCAATCAGCCCCAGCATTTT. It yields the protein CASSWQANQPQHF.